This T cell receptor (beta chain) was captured by sequencing in a study of neurological immune-mediated disorders. Each TCR transcript was tagged with a 10-nucleotide random UMI during 5'RACE. Sequencing runs each generated in excess of 200 million TCR-beta sequences derived from 15-18 subjects. TCRdb reprocessed the 5' RACE reads via MiXCR and lists one record per CDR3 protein. The sample holds some 24,000 distinct CDR3 sequences; 13% are singletons and the top ten take under 20%. Trimming stripped 7 bases from V and 3 bases from J, with 13 bases between. This CDR3 is built from 13 residues. The J gene is TRBJ2-7, the V gene TRBV12-3 or TRBV12-4; a weak D match, TRBD2 (6 bases). This TCR was recovered from a woman in her thirties or forties with HTLV-1-associated myelopathy (HAM/TSP). The source material was PBMCs. CDR3 sequence (DNA): TGTGCCAGCACCTTCGGAGGGGACTACGAGCAGTACTTC. This translates into CASTFGGDYEQYF.